This T cell receptor beta chain originates from a study of shared clonotypes between healthy human individuals (dated by TCRdb to the early 2020s). At the level of the whole study: Three men and a couple of women, aged 18 to 49 years, made up the cohort. Per donor, three plates each were used for CD4 naive and CD4 memory, two for CD8 naive, and one for CD8 memory. To estimate repertoire size and how much clonotypes are shared between individuals, the study performed deep sequencing of blood TCR repertoires from 4 to 6 healthy adults. To increase sequencing depth and limit assay-specific biases, different laboratories used diverse techniques to prepare libraries and sequence TCR repertoires. Between about 0.94 and 10 billion PBMCs per donor were obtained by leukapheresis. The paper's findings and limits, for the study overall: Clonotypes shared by all four sorted-subset donors showed higher generation probabilities than non-shared clonotypes. Pairwise subsampling led to the expectation that sequencing depth would affect the degree of clonotype sharing among donors. Incomplete sequencing was indicated by rarefaction of sorted-subset datasets, despite the large sequencing depth. Sharing across a handful of donors was observed for about 4.8% of naive CD4, 3.5% of naive CD8, around 2.5% of memory CD4, and roughly 0.4% of memory CD8 clonotypes. Naive subsets generally had larger estimated clonotype richness than memory subsets. The genetic and exposure-history diversity represented was limited by the small number of donors. Sampling was restricted to blood, and TCR repertoires in tissues likely differ from the TCR repertoires found in blood.

Donors were healthy HIV-negative adults with no recently reported acute infections or vaccinations. Every donor was a Caucasian adult residing in Nashville, Tennessee, USA. CD4+ T cells were enriched through magnetic negative selection, after which naive cells were positively selected on CD45RA and the remaining negative fraction served as the memory subset. Blood was obtained by leukapheresis, after which PBMCs were separated by Ficoll-Histopaque density gradient centrifugation and cryopreserved in liquid nitrogen vapor phase. Analytical flow cytometry was used to check the purity and quantity of every magnetically sorted T cell population. Each sorted fraction had its genomic DNA isolated and then quantified by UV absorbance on a Nanodrop 2000c. The cysteine opens and the phenylalanine closes a CDR3 of 13 amino acids. Only CDR3 DNA is held: 39 bases, read in frame from base 1. The germline V gene specifies MDHEN as CDR1 and SYDVKM as CDR2.

About this clone: Its antigen is unknown. An end of the junction does not agree with germline; a read error may underlie this.

TCR CDR3 regions were amplified from genomic DNA by multiplex PCR using the deep immunoSEQ assay. Extracted genomic DNA from each cell subset was distributed evenly across all wells of several immunoSEQ 96-well plates, and each plate was treated as a replicate. Each replicate PCR for sorted subsets received around 210 ng genomic DNA, equal to some 32,000 T cell genomes. The purified libraries were quantified using a Qubit 3.0 fluorometer, sized with a Bioanalyzer 2100, and then quantified again using the KAPA Library Quantification kit. A separate single-read 150-cycle Illumina NextSeq 550 flow cell was used to sequence each immunoSEQ 96-well plate. The source study handled its data this way. Because the immunoSEQ output included only junctional sequences and no quality scores, the filtering could not be the same as the filtering used for full-length reads. To assign V/J genes and CDR3, sequences were annotated using PyIR, a Python wrapper for IgBLAST v1.9, with IMGT germline references. Reads were filtered out if the reads had weak V/J assignments (E-value above 1e-6), no CDR3, stop codons, out-of-frame junctions, or ambiguous translated residues. A V3J clonotype was defined by an identical inferred V gene, J gene, and CDR3 amino acid sequence. Percentage overlap between repertoires was calculated by dividing the number of shared unique clonotypes by the size of the smaller repertoire. Repertoire richness was assessed with RTK rarefaction, the Chao1 estimator, and Recon v2.1 estimates of unobserved clonotypes. Generation probabilities for all TCRbeta clonotypes obtained by the gDNA method from a handful of donors were computed using OLGA. TCRdb mirrors the immuneACCESS table, restricted to in-frame sequences. Some clones are absent from its copies; in checked studies, under half trace to an unresolved V gene, and the reason for the others is unknown. The DNA was the basis for D and trimming; V, J and clone size are from that table. For this sample the table gives 600,000 to 750,000 clones, of which less than 80% were detected only once. The ten largest clones take up 1.5% to 2% of the sample.

The TCR sequence derives from a woman aged 30 to 39 in good health. The sequence is built from TRBV28 and TRBJ2-7, with TRBD1 identical over 7 junction bases. Sequenced material: memory CD4+ T cells sorted from blood. The sample's cell subset or site label is to be understood as: CD45RA-negative fraction. The CDR3: CASSQGQIYGQYF. The DNA reads TGTGCCAGCAGTCAGGGACAGATCTACGGGCAGTACTTC.